The clone carrying this T cell receptor (beta chain) appeared a single time. The antigen is unknown. Patients with a history of autoimmune disease or on systemic immunosuppression were excluded. V shed 6 bases and J shed 6 bases, with 9 bases lying between them. This CDR3 is built from 12 residues. CDR1 SGHDT and CDR2 YYEEEE come from the germline V gene. These data come from a study of OX40 agonist ivuxolimab in advanced cancers. Study as a whole: Three patients, one with hepatocellular carcinoma and two with cutaneous melanoma, achieved partial responses. General observations from the study: Low normalized clonal expansion also occurred in some nonresponding patients. The work left the antigen specificity of expanded peripheral T cells undetermined.

Using immunoSEQ multiplex PCR, the repertoire was profiled, and TCRdb retains in-frame clones only, with some absent. Found here are 60,000 to 65,000 clones, roughly 90% of them singletons; the top ten hold 12%. The chain recombines TRBV5-6 with TRBJ2-2, with no clear D. The material sequenced was CD4+ or CD8+ T cells sorted from blood, taken in a trial of the OX40 agonist ivuxolimab. The clonotype was recovered from an adult with an advanced solid tumor such as melanoma, head and neck, liver or kidney cancer. The chain's CDR3 is CASNDAAGELFF. The CDR3 DNA reads as TGTGCCAGCAACGACGCGGCCGGGGAGCTGTTTTTT.